This T cell receptor (beta chain) was profiled in a study of regulatory T cells in long-lasting Graves disease (dated by TCRdb to the early 2020s). Describing the broader study: Persistent Graves' disease was defined as antithyroid drug treatment for over 5 years with persistently positive TSH receptor autoantibodies. Antithyroid drugs had been taken for about 10.3 years on average by persistent Graves' disease patients in the clinical cohort. A total of some 35 samples underwent TCR sequencing: roughly 13 from persistent and about 20 from newly diagnosed Graves' disease patients. The study was registered as a clinical trial and conducted in China. This study used TCR sequencing and RNA sequencing of peripheral blood to compare persistent Graves' disease patients against newly diagnosed Graves' disease patients.

The library was generated by multiplex PCR. The instrument given in TCRdb is Illumina HiSeq 4000. TCR beta libraries were built with iRepertoire HTBI primers and Arm-PCR amplification of CDR3 regions. Before sequencing, the PCR products went through gel purification. The study's own analysis went as follows. A total of 60 to 80 TRBV and some 13 TRBJ segments were identified across samples and were used for gene usage analysis of CDR3 amino acid clonotypes. COPE and FqMerger were used to merge filtered high-quality paired reads into contigs. BLAST was used to align contigs to the IMGT TRBV, TRBD and TRBJ reference genes, and CDR3 was defined following IMGT. Any clonotype with a frequency above 0.1% was counted as a highly expanded clone. Repertoire diversity was measured by Shannon entropy, and V-J evenness by the Gini coefficient. A clonotype was considered public if more than one individual shared it. In TCRdb, the public reads were trimmed at Q25 with fastp and aligned with MiXCR, with productive beta chains retained. When rows share a CDR3 protein, they turn into one entry using the most common DNA and genes. The V and J calls follow TCRdb's processing rather than the paper's. Within this sample are about 340,000 distinct CDR3 sequences, with about 19% of them counted one time only. Approximately 31% of the sample rests with the top ten.

What the work shows at the level of the full study, not this receptor alone: Compared with newly diagnosed patients, patients with persistent Graves' disease had lower TCR Shannon entropy and fewer highly expanded clones, which suggests clonal expansion. Only peripheral blood was studied, because thyroid tissue, the primary lesion, was inaccessible. TRBV28, TRBJ1-2 and TRBJ2-5 were preferentially used in persistent disease, while TRBV20-1 and TRBJ2-1 were favored in newly diagnosed disease. Only the TCR beta chain was sequenced and analyzed. The authors acknowledged the small sample size as a limitation that may reduce accuracy. Patients with persistent disease shared more public clonotypes (fewer than 3,000) than newly diagnosed patients did (more than 900).

The time point label, read with the paper, signifies: persistent/refractory GD, antithyroid drugs over 5 years with positive TRAb. For both TCR sequencing and RNA sequencing, RNA was extracted from PBMCs using TRIzol. Graves' disease was diagnosed according to American Thyroid Association guidelines. Patients for the study were recruited at an endocrinology department in Xi'an, China. Each patient gave approximately 10 milliliters of peripheral blood, collected in an EDTA anticoagulant tube. Ficoll Paque Plus density gradient separation was used to isolate PBMCs, and no further T cell sorting was done. RNA quality was checked with an Agilent 2100 Bioanalyzer and agarose gel, and concentration with a NanoDrop 2000. This clonotype has a handful of counts. Its binding antigen is unknown. No qualities accompany the bases; no much larger clone lies one base away. From cysteine to phenylalanine, the CDR3 is 16 amino acids long. Only the CDR3 part of the read is kept: 48 bases, read in frame from the first base. Via the germline V gene, CDR1 is ENHRY and CDR2 SYGVKD. V is pared back by 6 bases and J by 3 bases, with 15 bases lying between the germline termini.

The chain joins TRBV10-3 to TRBJ2-6; the D segment might be TRBD1 or TRBD2, since each matches 5 bases. This TCR came from a female donor with Graves disease. This material consisted of peripheral blood mononuclear cells (PBMCs), taken when the disease was refractory, from a patient treated with antithyroid drugs. The DNA sequence is as follows: TGTGCCATCAGGGGTAACGAGGGGCTTGGGGCCAACGTCCTGACTTTC. It translates as CAIRGNEGLGANVLTF.